The entry that follows covers one T cell receptor (beta chain) sequence. The antigen is undetermined. TCRdb keeps only in-frame clones here, not all; method: immunoSEQ multiplex PCR. The sample includes tens of thousands of clones, about 80% seen only once; the top ten take roughly 22%. This entry is derived from a study of a mutant IDH1 vaccine in newly diagnosed glioma. Study-level information: Eight vaccinations went to patients in weeks 1, 3, 5, 7, 11, 15, 19, 23. Vaccines began 4-6 weeks after radiotherapy alone, or with temozolomide cycles. The therapy given earlier, which was standard therapy, consisted of radiotherapy, temozolomide, or both, and most of the patients received both.

The time point: week 5, during vaccination. Every single dose of the vaccine, 300 ug of mutant IDH1 20-mer peptide, came with topical imiquimod. V dropped 3 bases and J dropped 4; count of bases not matched to a gene: 8. Per the germline V gene, CDR1 is SGDLS and CDR2 is YYNGEE. The CDR3 length is 16 residues. Sample: PBMCs, taken from a glioma patient whose treatment included an IDH1 peptide vaccine. This sequence was found in a man aged 30 to 45 with glioma. The chain links TRBV9 to TRBJ2-2; 8 bases map to TRBD1. The CDR3 sequence: CASSAWTGRRTGELFF. CDR3 DNA sequence: TGTGCCAGCAGCGCCTGGACAGGGAGACGCACCGGGGAGCTGTTTTTT. Filled out from reference TRBV9 and TRBJ2-2, the complete variable domain reads DSGVTQTPKHLITATGQRVTLRCSPRSGDLSVYWYQQSLDQGLQFLIQYYNGEERAKGNILERFSAQQFPDLHSELNLSSLELGDSALYFCASSAWTGRRTGELFFGEGSRLTVL.